Shown below are 30 T cell receptor beta chains from a single sample sequenced in a study of vaccination effects on CD4 cells after COVID-19. Clones were read by immunoSEQ multiplex PCR, and TCRdb kept only the in-frame ones, dropping some. The table shows roughly 55,000 clones, with around four fifths occurring only once. These receptors' targets are unknown. Viral peptide pool expansion of antigen-specific CD4+ T cells preceded sequencing in the ViraFEST assay. After roughly ten days in culture, the CD4+ T cells were isolated. Participants completed two doses of the BNT162b2 or mRNA-1273 vaccine. The source material was CD4+ T cells from PBMCs cultured with HCoV-OC43 spike peptides, sampled after COVID-19 vaccination. Subset specified: HCoV-OC43 spike overlapping peptide pool stimulation. Receptors were obtained from a human donor who received a COVID-19 vaccine.

The V gene is TRBV7-9, the J gene TRBJ1-1, with D uncertain. Deletions cut 1 base from V and 1 base from J, with 10 bases between. This CDR3 spans 15 amino acids. Germline V gene data show CDR1 as SEHNR and CDR2 as FQNEAQ (reference sequence). In DNA, the CDR3 is TGTGCCAGCAGCTTAGGGCAGGTAGCGAACACTGAAGCTTTCTTT. Its translation: CASSLGQVANTEAFF.

The chain has TRBV18 and TRBJ2-1, with TRBD2 matching 12 bases. Trimming took 3 bases from V and 8 from J; bases not matched to a gene: 5. Germline V gives CDR1 KGHSH, CDR2 LQKENI. The CDR3 is made up of 15 amino acids. As DNA, the CDR3 is TGTGCCAGCTCACCCGGACTAGCGGGGTTGGATGAGCAGTTCTTC. Translated, it gives CASSPGLAGLDEQFF. Variable domain in full (rest from reference TRBV18 and TRBJ2-1): NAGVMQNPRHLVRRRGQEARLRCSPMKGHSHVYWYRQLPEEGLKFMVYLQKENIIDESGMPKERFSAEFPKEGPSILRIQQVVRGDSAAYFCASSPGLAGLDEQFFGPGTRLTVL.

The chain has TRBV5-1 and TRBJ2-3; 15 positions match TRBD2. V was clipped by 3 bases and J by 0 bases; unmatched bases: 5. Per germline, CDR1 SGHRS and CDR2 YFSETQ. This CDR3 has 18 amino acids. CDR3 nucleotide sequence: TGCGCCAGCAGCTCGGGACTAGCGGGGGGAGCGAGCACAGATACGCAGTATTTT. It specifies CASSSGLAGGASTDTQYF. The variable domain in full, with the rest retrieved from reference TRBV5-1 and TRBJ2-3, is KAGVTQTPRYLIKTRGQQVTLSCSPISGHRSVSWYQQTPGQGLQFLFEYFSETQRNKGNFPGRFSGRQFSNSRSEMNVSTLELGDSALYLCASSSGLAGGASTDTQYFGPGTRLTVL.

The rearrangement joins TRBV27 to TRBJ1-2, with TRBD1 identical over 7 bases. This CDR3 is 15 amino acids long. CDR1 and CDR2 (germline): MNHEY, SMNVEV (reference sequence). Trimming took 6 bases from V and 4 from J; bases not matched to a gene: 11. The chain's CDR3 is CASRGQLSGFYGYTF. The DNA of the CDR3 is TGTGCCAGCAGGGGACAGTTGAGCGGGTTCTATGGCTACACCTTC.

V is TRBV21-1 and J is TRBJ2-5. TRBV21-1 is flagged as a pseudogene. The CDR3 runs 14 residues. CDR3 sequence (DNA): TGTGCCAGCAGCAAAGTGACGGATATGGAGACCCAGTACTTC. This encodes CASSKVTDMETQYF.

This clone was found once. The chain uses TRBV5-1 and TRBJ2-3, with 9 bases lining up with TRBD1. Germline V CDR1 and CDR2: SGHRS, YFSETQ. The CDR3 loop spans 18 amino acids. Unmatched junction bases numbered 16, after V lost 4 bases and J lost 4 bases. The CDR3 loop is CASSTRGQGGLRADTQYF. Here the CDR3 DNA reads TGCGCCAGCAGCACAAGGGGACAGGGAGGACTCCGTGCAGATACGCAGTATTTT.

This rearrangement joins TRBV18 to TRBJ2-7, with TRBD1 matching 10 bases. Germline V CDR1 and CDR2: KGHSH, LQKENI. The length of the CDR3 is 15 residues. Trimming took 3 bases from V and 5 from J; bases not matched to a gene: 7. CDR3 coding DNA: TGTGCCAGCTCACCGGGACAGGGGAGTGCCCACGAGCAGTACGTC. This codes for CASSPGQGSAHEQYV.

V is TRBV18 and J is TRBJ1-5; tentative D call: TRBD1 (6 bases). V shed 2 bases and J shed 5 bases, with 10 bases lying between them. There are 14 residues in the CDR3. CDR1 is KGHSH, CDR2 LQKENI, per germline. The CDR3 DNA sequence: TGTGCCAGCTCACCAGTGGCAGGGGATCAGCCCCAGCATTTT. Its protein is CASSPVAGDQPQHF.

J is TRBJ1-1 and V is TRBV3-1 (or the pseudogene TRBV3-2), with 9 bases matching TRBD1. The V gene's germline CDR1 is LGHDT and CDR2 YNNKEL (reference sequence). The CDR3 has 12 residues. V lost 6 bases to trimming and J lost 10 bases; unmatched junction nucleotides: 6. CDR3 nucleotides: TGTGCCAGCAGTCGACAGGACAGGGGAGCTTTCTTT. Translated: CASSRQDRGAFF.

J is TRBJ2-3 and V is TRBV28, with TRBD2 matching over 11 bases. Per the germline V gene, CDR1 is MDHEN and CDR2 is SYDVKM. This CDR3 contains 16 residues. V was pared by 7 bases and J by 7 bases, with 13 bases of the junction left unmatched. The DNA for the CDR3 is TGTGCCAGCACCCCGCTAGCGGGGGGTTTCACGAATACGCAGTATTTT. The encoded protein is CASTPLAGGFTNTQYF.

The V and J genes are TRBV2 and TRBJ2-3; the match to TRBD2 covers 12 bases. The germline gives CDR1 SNHLY, CDR2 FYNNEI. The length of the CDR3 is 17 residues. V trimming: 3 bases; J trimming: 6 bases; junction bases outside the gene matches: 10. The CDR3 protein is CASSDLLLAGGLDTQYF. The CDR3 DNA is TGTGCCAGCAGTGACCTCCTACTAGCGGGGGGATTGGATACGCAGTATTTT.

V gene TRBV6-2 or TRBV6-3 combines with J gene TRBJ2-3, with D tentatively TRBD1 or TRBD2 (5 bases each). Germline CDR1 is MNHEY and CDR2 is SVGEGT. V lost 2 bases to trimming and J lost 2 bases, with 11 bases between them. This CDR3 comprises 15 residues. Written as DNA, the CDR3 is TGTGCCAGCAGTTACGGGGGTCGGATCACAGATACGCAGTATTTT. It yields the protein CASSYGGRITDTQYF.

The chain employs TRBV3-1 (or the pseudogene TRBV3-2) and TRBJ1-4; TRBD1 agrees at 7 bases. J was trimmed by 5 bases and V by 1 base; bases with no gene match: 1. The CDR3 extends over 14 amino acids. Germline CDR1 LGHDT, CDR2 YNNKEL (reference sequence). This chain's CDR3 is CASSQVQGNEKLFF. CDR3 in DNA: TGTGCCAGCAGCCAAGTACAGGGGAATGAAAAACTGTTTTTT.

The V and J genes are TRBV5-1 and TRBJ2-5; D could derive from TRBD1 or TRBD2 (5 bases each). Trimming removed 0 bases from V and 3 bases from J, with 6 bases in between. Germline V lookup: CDR1 SGHRS, CDR2 YFSETQ. This CDR3 has 13 amino acids. CDR3 in amino acids: CASSLVGEETQYF. CDR3 sequence (DNA): TGCGCCAGCAGCTTGGTGGGGGAAGAGACCCAGTACTTC.

A remark on this clone: The limits of the CDR3 on the DNA are not certain, so only TCRdb's listed CDR3 is given. The genes are TRBV6-5 and TRBJ2-7; the table gives TRBD2 as D, unverified against the DNA. Inclusive of both ends, the CDR3 amounts to 13 amino acids. CDR1 is MNHEY, CDR2 SVGAGI, per germline. The CDR3 here is CASSTSRGDEQYV.

The rearrangement uses TRBV19 and TRBJ1-5; 7 bases agree with TRBD1. V shed 3 bases and J 0 bases; nucleotides not matched to a gene: 11. From germline, CDR1 is LNHDA and CDR2 SQIVND (reference sequence). This CDR3 has 18 amino acids. Here the CDR3 DNA reads TGTGCCAGTAGTATTCATTCCGGACAGGTCTATAGCAATCAGCCCCAGCATTTT. Its protein product is CASSIHSGQVYSNQPQHF.

This clone has a handful of counts. This chain connects TRBV7-2 to TRBJ1-5, with unresolved D. Looked up from germline, CDR1 is SGHTA and CDR2 is FQGNSA. This CDR3 contains 14 residues. V was clipped by 6 bases and J by 4 bases, with 13 bases between them. This CDR3 is CASSPSNFNQPQHF. Here the CDR3 DNA reads TGTGCCAGCAGTCCTTCAAATTTTAATCAGCCCCAGCATTTT.

V is TRBV6-5 and J is TRBJ2-5; D is possibly TRBD2 (7 bases). The CDR3 has 14 residues. CDR1 and CDR2 (germline): MNHEY, SVGAGI. V lost 7 bases to trimming and J lost 5 bases, with 17 bases between them. This CDR3 is CASKSGGQGETQYF. Here the CDR3 DNA reads TGTGCCAGCAAGTCCGGGGGGCAGGGGGAGACCCAGTACTTC.

The V and J genes are TRBV4-1 and TRBJ2-7; D could derive from TRBD1 or TRBD2 (5 bases each). CDR3 size: 14 residues. V lost 0 bases, J lost 7 bases, and 13 bases lay in between. Germline CDR1 is MGHRA and CDR2 is YSYEKL. The CDR3: CASSQEAVWGEQYV. The CDR3 DNA reads TGCGCCAGCAGCCAAGAGGCCGTTTGGGGGGAGCAGTACGTC.

The chain has TRBV30 and TRBJ1-3; D unresolved. From germline, CDR1 is GTSNPN and CDR2 SVGIG (reference sequence). Trimming stripped 2 bases from V and 5 bases from J, with 16 bases between. This CDR3 spans 15 amino acids. CDR3 sequence (DNA): TGTGCCTGGAGTACCTCCAGCGTTTCTAGAAACACCATATATTTT. It codes for CAWSTSSVSRNTIYF. Complete variable domain (other parts from reference TRBV30 and TRBJ1-3): SQTIHQWPATLVQPVGSPLSLECTVEGTSNPNLYWYRQAAGRGLQLLFYSVGIGQISSEVPQNLSASRPQDRQFILSSKKLLLSDSGFYLCAWSTSSVSRNTIYFGEGSWLTVV.

The chain has TRBV10-3 and TRBJ1-2; possible D gene TRBD1, 6 bases. The CDR3 consists of 15 residues. The germline CDR1 and CDR2 sequences are ENHRY and SYGVKD. Trimming left V 0 bases short and J 4 bases short, with 12 bases between. The CDR3 loop is CAISESGGASYGYTF. The CDR3 region has the DNA TGTGCCATCAGTGAGTCGGGGGGCGCGTCCTATGGCTACACCTTC.

The rearrangement uses TRBV5-1 and TRBJ1-4; D is unclear. Looked up from germline, CDR1 is SGHRS and CDR2 is YFSETQ. Trimming left V 2 bases short and J 0 bases short, with 8 bases between. The CDR3 loop spans 15 amino acids. CDR3 bases: TGCGCCAGCAGCTTCTCCATATCAACTAATGAAAAACTGTTTTTT. This codes for CASSFSISTNEKLFF.

This clone has just a few counts. This chain connects TRBV10-3 to TRBJ1-4; perhaps TRBD1 as D (6 bases). The germline V gene encodes CDR1 ENHRY and CDR2 SYGVKD. V gave up 10 bases and J gave up 4 bases, with 19 bases separating them. The CDR3 covers 15 residues. The CDR3 sequence: CATSGASGNNEKLFF. DNA of the CDR3: TGTGCCACCTCGGGGGCTAGCGGCAATAATGAAAAACTGTTTTTT.

This chain uses TRBV4-1 with TRBJ1-4; TRBD1 aligns across 7 bases. V lost 4 bases, J lost 8 bases, and 13 bases stayed unmatched. CDR1 is MGHRA, CDR2 YSYEKL, per germline. The CDR3 has 16 residues. CDR3 nucleotides: TGCGCCAGCAGCCTGCAATGGACAGGTACGGAGGAAAAACTGTTTTTT. Translated: CASSLQWTGTEEKLFF.

The chain recombines TRBV15 with TRBJ1-6, with D unclear. Germline V gives CDR1 LNHNV, CDR2 YYDKDF (reference sequence). The V and J ends lost 0 bases and 13 bases respectively, with 13 bases between them. The CDR3 totals 14 residues. Here the CDR3 reads CATSRDQILRPLHF. The CDR3 region has the DNA TGTGCCACCAGCAGAGATCAGATCCTCCGGCCCCTCCACTTT.

The CDR3 coding sequence is TGTGCCATATTAGGGACAGCTGGAAACACCATATATTTT. This encodes CAILGTAGNTIYF. The V call is TRBV10-3, the J call TRBJ1-3, with 7 nucleotides matching TRBD1. CDR1 and CDR2 from the germline V gene are ENHRY and SYGVKD. The CDR3 extends over 13 amino acids. V was clipped by 9 bases and J by 2 bases; unmatched bases: 4.

The DNA for the CDR3 is TGCGCCAGCAGCTTGCTCGGACAGGGACACAATGAGCAGTTCTTC. Translated: CASSLLGQGHNEQFF. The chain is built from TRBV5-1 and TRBJ2-1; 8 bases align to TRBD1. Losses at the gene ends were 1 base for V and 5 bases for J; bases not matched to a gene: 5. The CDR3 runs to 15 residues. The germline V gene encodes CDR1 SGHRS and CDR2 YFSETQ.

The chain uses TRBV7-2 and TRBJ2-2; D perhaps matches TRBD1 (5 bases). CDR3 length: 16 amino acids. V was cut by 6 bases and J by 0 bases, with 14 bases left in between. CDR1 is SGHTA, CDR2 FQGNSA, per germline. The CDR3 reads CASRSGLSTNTGELFF. Here the CDR3 DNA reads TGTGCCAGCAGGTCAGGGCTATCAACGAACACCGGGGAGCTGTTTTTT. The full variable domain, its missing parts supplied by reference TRBV7-2 and TRBJ2-2, is GAGVSQSPSNKVTEKGKDVELRCDPISGHTALYWYRQSLGQGLEFLIYFQGNSAPDKSGLPSDRFSAERTGGSVSTLTIQRTQQEDSAVYLCASRSGLSTNTGELFFGEGSRLTVL.

The chain couples TRBV5-1 to TRBJ2-1; TRBD1 might be the D (5 bases). The CDR3 spans 17 residues. The germline gives CDR1 SGHRS, CDR2 YFSETQ. V lost 0 bases, J lost 6 bases, and 19 bases lay in between. The CDR3 protein is CASSLAVIQAATNEQFF. DNA of the CDR3: TGCGCCAGCAGCTTGGCTGTTATACAGGCTGCTACCAATGAGCAGTTCTTC. The full variable domain, its missing parts supplied by reference TRBV5-1 and TRBJ2-1, is KAGVTQTPRYLIKTRGQQVTLSCSPISGHRSVSWYQQTPGQGLQFLFEYFSETQRNKGNFPGRFSGRQFSNSRSEMNVSTLELGDSALYLCASSLAVIQAATNEQFFGPGTRLTVL.

This chain connects TRBV24-1 to TRBJ2-5; weak D call: TRBD1 (5 bases). CDR1 and CDR2 from the germline V gene are KGHDR and SFDVKD. Trimming cost V 3 bases and J 2 bases, with 12 bases left between them. The CDR3 has 15 amino acids. This chain's CDR3 is CATSDRNRLQETQYF. The CDR3 DNA reads TGTGCCACCAGTGATCGTAACAGGTTGCAAGAGACCCAGTACTTC.